This T cell receptor beta chain was found in a study of T-cell memory formation after mild COVID-19. The study, taken as a whole, reports: A second wave of clones peaked on day 37, and their SARS-CoV-2 specificity went unconfirmed.

This clonotype was seen a handful of times. Its antigen remains unidentified. The ends were cut back, 0 bases at V and 2 bases at J, with 3 bases in the middle. The length of the CDR3 is 13 residues. In germline, CDR1 is ENHRY, CDR2 SYGVKD. Using constant-segment primers, 5'RACE produced TCR alpha and TCR beta cDNA libraries carrying sample barcodes and UMIs. TCRdb re-called the 5' RACE reads through MiXCR, storing one row per CDR3 protein. Found here are about 240,000 distinct CDR3 sequences, around a tenth of them singletons; the top ten hold 22%. The sequenced material came from PBMCs or a T cell subset sorted from them (not recorded which). The clonotype was recovered from a man aged 18 to 29 who had mild COVID-19 (a few samples of this study predate the infection). Cell type and time point are not known. The V and J genes are TRBV10-3 and TRBJ2-3; D uncertain. CDR3 region: CAISESTTDTQYF. The CDR3 DNA sequence: TGTGCCATCAGTGAGTCGACCACAGATACGCAGTATTTT.